The next 32 T cell receptor beta chains were all read from a single sample in a study of CD8+CD57+ T cells in acquired aplastic anemia. Genomic DNA was employed as the template in profiling TCR beta VDJ and CDR3. TCRdb fed the reads into MiXCR, producing one record per CDR3 protein. The data hold 150,000 to 200,000 distinct CDR3 sequences, with over 60% observed a single time. Sequenced: sorted CD4+, CD8+, or CD8+CD57+ T cells (not recorded which) from PBMCs. The receptors shown here come from a human donor with severe aplastic anemia or a healthy control (not recorded which).

V and J are TRBV7-9 and TRBJ1-2, with D unclear. The germline V gene encodes CDR1 SEHNR and CDR2 FQNEAQ (reference sequence). This CDR3 has 15 residues. V lost 1 base and J lost 4, with 13 bases in between. The chain's CDR3 is CASSLGIAGFYGYTF. CDR3 nucleotides: TGTGCCAGCAGCTTAGGGATTGCGGGGTTCTATGGCTACACCTTC.

This clonotype was seen ten or more times. The chain couples TRBV7-2 to TRBJ2-3; D is perhaps TRBD1 (5 bases). The V gene's germline CDR1 is SGHTA and CDR2 FQGNSA. Trimming took off 5 bases at V and 0 bases at J, with 12 bases between the two ends. This CDR3 spans 15 amino acids. The CDR3 DNA is TGTGCCAGCAGCACAGGAGTTTCTAGCACAGATACGCAGTATTTT. Protein sequence: CASSTGVSSTDTQYF.

The rearrangement uses TRBV20-1 and TRBJ1-4; no clear D. Trimming shortened V by 7 bases and J by 4 bases, and 7 bases separated the two germline ends. The germline CDR1 and CDR2 sequences are DFQATT and SNEGSKA (reference sequence). The CDR3 totals 11 residues. The CDR3 DNA reads as TGCAGTGTACCTAATAATGAAAAACTGTTTTTT. Residues: CSVPNNEKLFF.

The chain employs TRBV7-2 and TRBJ1-5, with a tentative D call TRBD1 (5 bases). CDR1 and CDR2 from the germline V gene are SGHTA and FQGNSA. V was trimmed by 5 bases and J by 6 bases, leaving 23 bases between them. The CDR3 is 17 residues long. In DNA form, the CDR3 reads TGTGCCAGCAGCCCCGGTGGGGGTTGGTTTGTAGGTCAGCCCCAGCATTTT. Protein sequence: CASSPGGGWFVGQPQHF.

V usage is TRBV29-1 and J usage is TRBJ1-1; D gene uncertain. CDR1 and CDR2 from the germline V gene are SQVTM and ANQGSEA. This CDR3 is built from 11 residues. V shed 5 bases and J shed 1 base, with 5 bases lying between them. The DNA of the CDR3 is TGCAGCGTTTGGAAGAACACTGAAGCTTTCTTT. This encodes CSVWKNTEAFF.

CDR3 sequence (DNA): TGCGCCAGCAGTGAACACTGGAACACTGAAGCTTTCTTT. It encodes CASSEHWNTEAFF. The rearrangement links TRBV10-1 to TRBJ1-1; D remains unclear. Germline assignment: CDR1 WNHNN and CDR2 SYGVQD (reference sequence). Between the trimmed V and J ends, which lost 3 bases and 1 base, there was a span of 6 bases. The CDR3 is 13 residues long.

This clonotype was seen once. This chain joins TRBV20-1 and TRBJ2-5, with 8 bases fitting TRBD1. J was trimmed by 1 base and V by 6 bases; bases with no gene match: 7. CDR3 length: 14 residues. Germline V lookup: CDR1 DFQATT, CDR2 SNEGSKA (reference sequence). The CDR3 loop reads CSAHRTGSQETQYF. For the CDR3, the DNA is TGCAGTGCCCACCGGACAGGGAGCCAAGAGACCCAGTACTTC.

The rearrangement joins TRBV10-3 to TRBJ1-4; D call uncertain. The CDR3 is 15 residues long. CDR1 and CDR2 from the germline V gene are ENHRY and SYGVKD. Trimming removed 6 bases at V and 0 bases at J, with 11 bases between. CDR3 nucleotide sequence: TGTGCCATCAGGGACGCCACCGCAACTAATGAAAAACTGTTTTTT. Amino acids: CAIRDATATNEKLFF.

The genes are TRBV7-2 and TRBJ2-1, with D tentatively TRBD1 (6 bases). The length of the CDR3 is 13 residues. V dropped 1 base and J dropped 10 bases, with 11 bases sitting between them. The germline V gene encodes CDR1 SGHTA and CDR2 FQGNSA. CDR3: CASSLGTVNEQFF. Here the CDR3 DNA reads TGTGCCAGCAGCTTAGGGACAGTCAACGAGCAGTTCTTC.

In this sample, this clonotype turned up a few times. The J gene is TRBJ2-7, the V gene TRBV20-1; D may match TRBD1 or TRBD2 (5 bases each). Between the trimmed V and J ends, which lost 0 bases and 0 bases, there was a span of 9 bases. Germline-derived CDR1 and CDR2 are DFQATT and SNEGSKA (reference sequence). The CDR3 has 14 amino acids. The DNA for the CDR3 is TGCAGTGCTAGAGATCGGGGCTACTCCTACGAGCAGTACTTC. Encoded protein: CSARDRGYSYEQYF.

This clonotype was counted ten times or more. J is TRBJ1-2 and V is TRBV7-2; weak D call: TRBD1 (5 bases). Deletions cut 1 base from V and 2 bases from J, with 14 bases between. The CDR3 contains 16 residues. The germline V gene has CDR1 SGHTA and CDR2 FQGNSA. The CDR3 region is CASSLGPGRENYGYTF. In nucleotides, the CDR3 is TGTGCCAGCAGCTTAGGCCCGGGACGGGAAAACTATGGCTACACCTTC.

The chain combines TRBV7-8 with TRBJ1-5; D is ambiguous. The germline gives CDR1 SGHVS, CDR2 FQNEAQ. The V end was cut by 3 bases, the J end by 0 bases, with 6 bases between. CDR3 size: 14 residues. CDR3 nucleotides: TGTGCCAGCAGCTTTGGACCTAGCAATCAGCCCCAGCATTTT. Its protein product is CASSFGPSNQPQHF.

V and J are TRBV20-1 and TRBJ2-7; 14 nucleotides line up with TRBD2. This CDR3 contains 16 residues. The V gene's germline CDR1 is DFQATT and CDR2 SNEGSKA (reference sequence). With V trimmed by 6 bases and J by 5 bases, 12 bases remained unmatched. CDR3 DNA: TGCAGTGCATCGGGACTAGCGGGGGCTCCTTTGAACGAGCAGTACTTC. Residues: CSASGLAGAPLNEQYF.

The chain links TRBV20-1 to TRBJ2-3; D gene ambiguous. V was clipped by 5 bases and J by 1 base, with 10 bases between them. The V gene's germline CDR1 is DFQATT and CDR2 SNEGSKA (reference sequence). The CDR3 extends over 13 amino acids. The CDR3 here is CSAPLPGTDTQYF. The DNA for the CDR3 is TGCAGTGCTCCACTTCCCGGCACAGATACGCAGTATTTT.

The chain has TRBV7-7 and TRBJ2-5; possibly TRBD2 for D (6 bases). The CDR3 has 15 residues. Germline CDR1 reads SSHAT; CDR2 reads FNYEAQ (reference sequence). Trimming removed 2 bases from V and 9 bases from J, with 19 bases in between. The CDR3 sequence: CASSLNFRFREAQYF. Here the CDR3 DNA reads TGTGCCAGCAGCTTAAACTTCAGGTTCAGGGAGGCCCAGTACTTC.

There are many counts of this clonotype. J is TRBJ2-7 and V is TRBV12-3 or TRBV12-4, with D perhaps assigned TRBD1 or TRBD2 (6 bases each). The CDR3 is 13 residues long. The V gene lost 4 bases and the J gene lost 5 bases, with 12 bases spanning the gap. The CDR3 DNA reads TGTGCCAGCAGTTCCGGGGGCAGAGACGAGCAGTACTTC. Its protein is CASSSGGRDEQYF.

This clonotype was picked up a small number of times. For the CDR3, the DNA is TGCGCCAGCAGTGAGGGCAGGGCTTCCTACGAGCAGTACTTC. This gives the protein CASSEGRASYEQYF. The gene calls are TRBV10-2 and TRBJ2-7, with TRBD1 as a possible D gene (5 bases). The ends were cut back, 2 bases at V and 1 base at J, with 9 bases in the middle. The germline CDR1 and CDR2 sequences are WSHSY and SAAADI. The CDR3 loop spans 14 amino acids.

The chain has TRBV7-6 and TRBJ1-2; D is unclear. Per the germline V gene, CDR1 is SGHVS and CDR2 is FNYEAQ. V lost 5 bases, J lost 5 bases, and 12 bases lay in between. The CDR3 runs 13 residues. The CDR3, as DNA: TGTGCCAGCAGCACCTTAGACTCGTATGGCTACACCTTC. Translated, it gives CASSTLDSYGYTF.

This chain links TRBV5-1 with TRBJ1-2; D gene uncertain. V lost 0 bases to trimming and J lost 5 bases, with 14 bases between them. This CDR3 is built from 15 residues. CDR1 is SGHRS and CDR2 is YFSETQ in the germline V gene. CDR3 DNA sequence: TGCGCCAGCAGCTTGGCGGACTCCAGCTGGTATGGCTACACCTTC. It specifies CASSLADSSWYGYTF. The variable domain in full, completed from reference TRBV5-1 and TRBJ1-2, reads KAGVTQTPRYLIKTRGQQVTLSCSPISGHRSVSWYQQTPGQGLQFLFEYFSETQRNKGNFPGRFSGRQFSNSRSEMNVSTLELGDSALYLCASSLADSSWYGYTFGSGTRLTVV.

The chain uses TRBV10-3 and TRBJ1-4, with D perhaps TRBD1 (5 bases). CDR1 is ENHRY and CDR2 is SYGVKD in the germline V gene. The CDR3 has 13 amino acids. The V gene lost 10 bases and the J gene lost 3 bases, with 12 bases spanning the gap. The CDR3: CATSGGSNEKLFF. CDR3 sequence (DNA): TGTGCCACCTCGGGGGGGTCTAATGAAAAACTGTTTTTT.

The chain is built from TRBV14 and TRBJ1-3, with 8 positions matching TRBD1. CDR3 length: 15 amino acids. Germline values: CDR1 SGHDN, CDR2 FVKESK. Trimming took 0 bases from V and 4 from J; bases not matched to a gene: 2. CDR3 protein: CASSQEWTGGNTIYF. The DNA of the CDR3 is TGTGCCAGCAGCCAAGAATGGACAGGGGGAAACACCATATATTTT.

A remark on this clonotype: The junction shows a germline mismatch at one end, possibly a read error. The rearrangement uses TRBV7-2 and TRBJ2-4; tentatively, D is TRBD1 (6 bases). Germline V gives CDR1 SGHTA, CDR2 FQGNSA. The CDR3 extends over 17 amino acids. In nucleotides, the CDR3 is TGTGCCAGCAGCCAGCTAGAGGGGGACCTCGCCAAAAACACTCAGTACTTC. Its protein product is CASSQLEGDLAKNTQYF.

A remark on this clonotype: A read error may explain this, as a much larger clone is one base away. This chain joins TRBV29-1 and TRBJ1-2; no clear D gene. Germline V CDR1 and CDR2: SQVTM, ANQGSEA. The CDR3 is 9 residues long. The CDR3 here is CSVEGGSSF. DNA of the CDR3: TGCAGCGTTGAAGGTGGCAGCTCCTTC.

The V call is TRBV7-8, the J call TRBJ1-1; D not resolved. Germline-derived CDR1 and CDR2 are SGHVS and FQNEAQ. The germline V and J ends were trimmed by 5 bases and 0 bases, with 10 bases remaining between them. The CDR3 extends over 14 amino acids. The CDR3 region has the DNA TGTGCCAGCAGCCCTGATGAATTGAACACTGAAGCTTTCTTT. It yields the protein CASSPDELNTEAFF.

This clonotype was found many times. The V and J genes are TRBV29-1 and TRBJ1-1; 7 bases are a match to TRBD1. There are 14 residues in the CDR3. J was trimmed by 6 bases and V by 0 bases; bases with no gene match: 7. The germline V gene encodes CDR1 SQVTM and CDR2 ANQGSEA. The CDR3 loop reads CSVEDHQGVAEAFF. In nucleotides, the CDR3 is TGCAGCGTTGAAGATCATCAGGGGGTCGCTGAAGCTTTCTTT.

The chain has TRBV12-3 or TRBV12-4 and TRBJ1-1, with TRBD1 identical over 7 bases. The CDR3 contains 14 residues. The V and J ends lost 7 bases and 5 bases, in that order; junction bases with no gene match: 10. The CDR3 DNA reads as TGTGCCAGCACGGTCACAGGGGTTGGGACTGAAGCTTTCTTT. Residues: CASTVTGVGTEAFF.

This clonotype was seen a few times. This sequence joins TRBV7-3 and TRBJ2-1; 8 positions agree with TRBD2. The ends lost 2 bases at V and 6 bases at J; junction bases unmatched: 6. Germline values: CDR1 SGHTA, CDR2 FQGTGA. CDR3 size: 15 residues. In DNA form, the CDR3 reads TGTGCCAGCAGCTTATTGGCGGGAGGCCCCAATGAGCAGTTCTTC. Residues: CASSLLAGGPNEQFF.

The V call is TRBV10-3, the J call TRBJ2-1, with D perhaps matching TRBD2 (5 bases). The CDR3 is 14 residues long. Looked up from germline, CDR1 is ENHRY and CDR2 is SYGVKD. The V and J ends lost 3 bases and 4 bases respectively, with 10 bases between them. The CDR3 sequence is CAISDDTSYNEQFF. Here the CDR3 DNA reads TGTGCCATCAGTGACGACACTAGTTACAATGAGCAGTTCTTC.

The V gene is TRBV2, the J gene TRBJ2-5, with D possibly being TRBD2 (7 bases). V shed 7 bases and J shed 4 bases, with 13 bases lying between them. CDR1 is SNHLY and CDR2 is FYNNEI in the germline V gene. This CDR3 spans 13 amino acids. CDR3 sequence reads: CASIRGGRETQYF. CDR3 nucleotides: TGTGCCAGCATTAGGGGGGGGCGAGAGACCCAGTACTTC.

V usage is TRBV10-2 and J usage is TRBJ1-2; no clear D gene. Trimming left V 5 bases short and J 5 bases short, with 12 bases between. The CDR3 length is 13 residues. From germline, CDR1 is WSHSY and CDR2 SAAADI. CDR3 in DNA: TGCGCCAGCAGTCCGGGTCCGGCATATGGCTACACCTTC. It encodes CASSPGPAYGYTF.

J is TRBJ2-1 and V is TRBV15; TRBD2 aligns across 10 bases. The CDR3 runs 15 residues. J was trimmed by 5 bases and V by 4 bases; bases with no gene match: 5. CDR1 is LNHNV and CDR2 is YYDKDF in the germline V gene (reference sequence). The CDR3: CATSTRTSGDNEQFF. DNA for the CDR3: TGTGCCACCAGCACGCGGACTAGCGGAGACAATGAGCAGTTCTTC.

The CDR3 DNA follows: TGTGCCAGCAGCTTATCGGGGGACAGGGGTCCGTTGGAGACCCAGTACTTC. This codes for CASSLSGDRGPLETQYF. This chain connects TRBV7-6 to TRBJ2-5; TRBD1 aligns across 10 bases. The V and J ends lost 2 bases and 5 bases, in that order; junction bases with no gene match: 11. This CDR3 is built from 17 residues. CDR1 and CDR2 from the germline V gene are SGHVS and FNYEAQ.